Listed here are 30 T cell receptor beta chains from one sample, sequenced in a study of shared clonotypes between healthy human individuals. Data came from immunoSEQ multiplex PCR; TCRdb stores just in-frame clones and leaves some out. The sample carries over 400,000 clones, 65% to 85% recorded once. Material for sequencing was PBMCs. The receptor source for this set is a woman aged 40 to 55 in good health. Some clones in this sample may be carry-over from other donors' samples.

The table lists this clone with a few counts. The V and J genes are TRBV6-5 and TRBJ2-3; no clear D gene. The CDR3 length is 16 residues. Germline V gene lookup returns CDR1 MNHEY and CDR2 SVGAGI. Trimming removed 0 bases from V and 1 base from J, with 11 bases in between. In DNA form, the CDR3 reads TGTGCCAGCAGTTACTCTCGGCGGACCCGCACAGATACGCAGTATTTT. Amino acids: CASSYSRRTRTDTQYF.

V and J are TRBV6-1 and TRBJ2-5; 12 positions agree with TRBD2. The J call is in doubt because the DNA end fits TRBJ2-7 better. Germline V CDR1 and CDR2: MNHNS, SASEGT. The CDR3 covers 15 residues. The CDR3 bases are TGTGCCAGCAGTGAATCGACTAGCGGGAGCTACGAGCAGTACTTC. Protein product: CASSESTSGSYEQYF.

DNA of the CDR3: TGCGCCAGCAGCCAAGTTGGGGGGACAGCTAATGAAAAACTGTTTTTT. Protein product: CASSQVGGTANEKLFF. The chain uses TRBV4-1 and TRBJ1-4, with 7 positions matching TRBD1. Germline lookup yields CDR1 MGHRA and CDR2 YSYEKL. This CDR3 spans 16 amino acids. Trimming cost V 1 base and J 3 bases; bases outside gene matches: 5.

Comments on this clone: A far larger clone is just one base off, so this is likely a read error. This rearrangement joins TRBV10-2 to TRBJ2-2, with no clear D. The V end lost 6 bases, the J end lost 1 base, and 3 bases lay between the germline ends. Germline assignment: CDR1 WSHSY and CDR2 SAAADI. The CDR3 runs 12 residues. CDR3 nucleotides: TGCGCCAGCAGGGTGAACACCGGGGAGCTGTTTTTT. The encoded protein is CASRVNTGELFF.

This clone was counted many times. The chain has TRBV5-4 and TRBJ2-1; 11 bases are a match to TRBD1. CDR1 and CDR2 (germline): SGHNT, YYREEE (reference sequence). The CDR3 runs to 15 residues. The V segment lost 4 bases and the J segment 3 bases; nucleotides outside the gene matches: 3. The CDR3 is CASSEGTGGYNEQFF. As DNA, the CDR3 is TGTGCCAGCAGCGAGGGGACAGGGGGCTACAATGAGCAGTTCTTC.

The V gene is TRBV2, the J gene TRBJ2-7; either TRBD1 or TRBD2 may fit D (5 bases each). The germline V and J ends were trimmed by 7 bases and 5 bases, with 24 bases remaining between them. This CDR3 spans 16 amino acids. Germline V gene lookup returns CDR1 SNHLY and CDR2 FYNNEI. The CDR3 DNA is TGTGCCAGCACCGCAGTCGGGACCGGCCGCGTGGACGAGCAGTACTTC. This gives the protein CASTAVGTGRVDEQYF. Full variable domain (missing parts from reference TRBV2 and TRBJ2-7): EPEVTQTPSHQVTQMGQEVILRCVPISNHLYFYWYRQILGQKVEFLVSFYNNEISEKSEIFDDQFSVERPDGSNFTLKIRSTKLEDSAMYFCASTAVGTGRVDEQYFGPGTRLTVT.

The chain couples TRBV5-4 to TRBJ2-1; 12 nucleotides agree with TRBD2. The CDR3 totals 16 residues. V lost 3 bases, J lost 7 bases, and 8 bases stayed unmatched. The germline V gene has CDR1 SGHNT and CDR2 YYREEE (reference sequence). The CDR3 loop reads CASSSRLAGAGNEQFF. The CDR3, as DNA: TGTGCCAGCAGCTCGAGACTAGCGGGAGCGGGGAATGAGCAGTTCTTC.

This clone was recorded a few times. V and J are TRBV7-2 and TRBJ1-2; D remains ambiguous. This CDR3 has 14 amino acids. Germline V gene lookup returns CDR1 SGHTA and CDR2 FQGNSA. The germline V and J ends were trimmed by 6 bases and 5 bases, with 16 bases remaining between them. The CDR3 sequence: CASSMEYNSYGYTF. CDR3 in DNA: TGTGCCAGCAGTATGGAGTACAATAGTTATGGCTACACCTTC.

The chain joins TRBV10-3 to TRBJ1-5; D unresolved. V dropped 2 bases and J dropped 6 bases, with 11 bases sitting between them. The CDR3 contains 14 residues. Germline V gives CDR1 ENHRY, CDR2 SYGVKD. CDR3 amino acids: CAISEPGTGQPQHF. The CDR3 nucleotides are TGTGCCATCAGTGAGCCGGGAACGGGTCAGCCCCAGCATTTT.

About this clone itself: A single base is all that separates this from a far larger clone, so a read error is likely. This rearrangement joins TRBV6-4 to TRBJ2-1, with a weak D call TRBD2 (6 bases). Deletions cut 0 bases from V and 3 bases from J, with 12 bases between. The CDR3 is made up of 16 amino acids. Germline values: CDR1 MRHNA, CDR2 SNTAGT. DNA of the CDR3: TGTGCCAGCAGTGACTCGGATAGCGGAAACTACAATGAGCAGTTCTTC. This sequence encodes CASSDSDSGNYNEQFF.

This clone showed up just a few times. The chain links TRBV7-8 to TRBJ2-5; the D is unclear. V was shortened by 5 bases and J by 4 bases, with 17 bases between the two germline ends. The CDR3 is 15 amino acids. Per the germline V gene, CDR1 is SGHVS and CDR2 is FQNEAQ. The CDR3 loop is CASSGPDGYSETQYF. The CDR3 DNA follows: TGTGCCAGCAGCGGACCGGACGGGTATTCAGAGACCCAGTACTTC.

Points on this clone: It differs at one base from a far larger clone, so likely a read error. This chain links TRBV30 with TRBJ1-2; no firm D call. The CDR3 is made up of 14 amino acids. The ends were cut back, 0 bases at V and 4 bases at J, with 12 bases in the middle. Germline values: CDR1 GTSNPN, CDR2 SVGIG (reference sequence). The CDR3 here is CAWSVVPSFYGYTF. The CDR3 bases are TGTGCCTGGAGTGTCGTGCCTTCCTTCTATGGCTACACCTTC.

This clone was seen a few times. The CDR3 spells CASSLGVRLLYQETQYF. CDR3 sequence (DNA): TGCGCCAGCAGCTTGGGGGTCAGGTTGCTATACCAAGAGACCCAGTACTTC. This chain uses TRBV5-1 with TRBJ2-5, with no clear D. This CDR3 region has 17 residues. CDR1 is SGHRS and CDR2 is YFSETQ in the germline V gene. Trimming removed 0 bases at V and 0 bases at J, with 15 bases between.

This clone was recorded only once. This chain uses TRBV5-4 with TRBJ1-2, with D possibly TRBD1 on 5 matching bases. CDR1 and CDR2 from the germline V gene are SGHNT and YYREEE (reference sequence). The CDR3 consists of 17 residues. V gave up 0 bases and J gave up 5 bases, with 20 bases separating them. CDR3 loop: CASSLGGPQGKAYGYTF. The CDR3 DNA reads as TGTGCCAGCAGCTTGGGGGGCCCACAAGGGAAGGCGTATGGCTACACCTTC. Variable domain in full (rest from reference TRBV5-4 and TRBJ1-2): ETGVTQSPTHLIKTRGQQVTLRCSSQSGHNTVSWYQQALGQGPQFIFQYYREEENGRGNFPPRFSGLQFPNYSSELNVNALELDDSALYLCASSLGGPQGKAYGYTFGSGTRLTVV.

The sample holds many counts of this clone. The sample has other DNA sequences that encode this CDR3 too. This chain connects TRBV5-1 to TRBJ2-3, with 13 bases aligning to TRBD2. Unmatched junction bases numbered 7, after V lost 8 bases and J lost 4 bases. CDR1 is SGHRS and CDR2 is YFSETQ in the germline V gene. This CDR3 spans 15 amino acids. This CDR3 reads CASALGLAGPDTQYF. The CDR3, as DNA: TGCGCCAGTGCCTTGGGACTAGCGGGACCAGATACGCAGTATTTT.

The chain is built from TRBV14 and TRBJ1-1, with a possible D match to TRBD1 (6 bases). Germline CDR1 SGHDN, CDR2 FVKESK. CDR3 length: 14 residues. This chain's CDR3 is CGNLKDSEGTEAFF. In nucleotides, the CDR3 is TGTGGTAATCTAAAGGACAGTGAGGGCACTGAAGCTTTCTTT.

The CDR3 DNA sequence: TGTGCCAGCAGCCGGGTAGGGAGCGACGAGCAGTACTTC. It translates to CASSRVGSDEQYF. The J gene is TRBJ2-7, the V gene TRBV4-2; maybe TRBD2 (5 bases). Germline assignment: CDR1 LGHNA and CDR2 YNFKEQ. Trimming left V 4 bases short and J 5 bases short, with 12 bases between. The CDR3 contains 13 residues.

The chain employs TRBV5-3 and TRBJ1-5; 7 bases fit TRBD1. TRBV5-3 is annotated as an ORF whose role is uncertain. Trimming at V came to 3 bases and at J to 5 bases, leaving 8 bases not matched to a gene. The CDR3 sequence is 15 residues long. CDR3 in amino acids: CARSSGQDNDQPQHF. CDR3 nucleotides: TGTGCCAGAAGCTCCGGACAGGATAACGATCAGCCCCAGCATTTT.

The CDR3 DNA follows: TGTGCCAGCAGCCGCGGGACAGTCCTATACAATGAGCAGTTCTTC. Translating it yields CASSRGTVLYNEQFF. V usage is TRBV6-5 and J usage is TRBJ2-1, with D possibly TRBD1 on 7 matching bases. This CDR3 comprises 15 residues. Looked up from germline, CDR1 is MNHEY and CDR2 is SVGAGI. V shed 6 bases and J shed 4 bases, with 16 bases lying between them.

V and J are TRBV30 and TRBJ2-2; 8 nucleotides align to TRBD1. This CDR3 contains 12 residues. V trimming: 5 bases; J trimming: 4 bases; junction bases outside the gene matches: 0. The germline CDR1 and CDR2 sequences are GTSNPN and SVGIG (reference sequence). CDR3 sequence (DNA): TGTGCCTGGGGGACAGGCACCGGGGAGCTGTTTTTT. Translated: CAWGTGTGELFF.

The DNA for the CDR3 is TGTGCCAGCAGCGTAGGAGGTAGCGGGAGCCTCAATGAGCAGTTCTTC. Its translation is CASSVGGSGSLNEQFF. The J gene is TRBJ2-1, the V gene TRBV9, with 9 bases matching TRBD2. The germline V gene has CDR1 SGDLS and CDR2 YYNGEE. CDR3 size: 16 residues. V was pared by 0 bases and J by 6 bases, with 7 bases of the junction left unmatched.

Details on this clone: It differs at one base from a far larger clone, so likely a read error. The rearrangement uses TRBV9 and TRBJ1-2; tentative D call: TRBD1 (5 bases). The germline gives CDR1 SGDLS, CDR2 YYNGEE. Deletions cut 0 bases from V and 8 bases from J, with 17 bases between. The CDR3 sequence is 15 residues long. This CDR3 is CASSVVTRQTGGYTF. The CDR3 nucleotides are TGTGCCAGCAGCGTAGTGACCAGGCAAACAGGCGGCTACACCTTC.

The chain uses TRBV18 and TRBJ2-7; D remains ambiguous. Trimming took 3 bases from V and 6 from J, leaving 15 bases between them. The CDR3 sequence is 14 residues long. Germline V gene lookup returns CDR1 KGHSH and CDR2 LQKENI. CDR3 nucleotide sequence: TGTGCCAGCTCACCGTCAAACCTTAGGGCCGAGCAGTACTTC. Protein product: CASSPSNLRAEQYF.

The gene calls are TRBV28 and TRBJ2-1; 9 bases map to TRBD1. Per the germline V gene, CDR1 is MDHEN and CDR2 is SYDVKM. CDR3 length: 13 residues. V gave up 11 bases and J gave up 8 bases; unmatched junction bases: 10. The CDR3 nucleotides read TGTGCCTGGGGGGACAGGGTGAAAGATGAGCAGTTCTTC. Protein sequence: CAWGDRVKDEQFF.

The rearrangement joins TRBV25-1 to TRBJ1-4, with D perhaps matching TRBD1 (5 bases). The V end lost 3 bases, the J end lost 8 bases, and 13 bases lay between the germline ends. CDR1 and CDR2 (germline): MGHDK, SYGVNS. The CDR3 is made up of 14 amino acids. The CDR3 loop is CASSDPGAGEKLFF. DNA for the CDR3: TGTGCCAGCAGTGATCCTGGGGCCGGGGAAAAACTGTTTTTT.

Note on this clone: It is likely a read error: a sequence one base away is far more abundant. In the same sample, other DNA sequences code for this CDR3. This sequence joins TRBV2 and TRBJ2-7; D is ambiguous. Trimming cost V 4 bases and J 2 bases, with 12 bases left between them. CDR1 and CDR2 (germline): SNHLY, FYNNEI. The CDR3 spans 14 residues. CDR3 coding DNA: TGTGCCAGCAGTGTGGCTAGTGAACCCTACGAGCAGTACTTC. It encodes CASSVASEPYEQYF.

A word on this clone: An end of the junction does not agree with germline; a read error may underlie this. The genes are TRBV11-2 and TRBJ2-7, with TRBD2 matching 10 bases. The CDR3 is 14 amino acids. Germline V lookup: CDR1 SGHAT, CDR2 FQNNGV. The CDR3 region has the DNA TGTGCCAGCAGCACTAGCGGGACTTCCTTCGAGCAGTACTTC. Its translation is CASSTSGTSFEQYF.

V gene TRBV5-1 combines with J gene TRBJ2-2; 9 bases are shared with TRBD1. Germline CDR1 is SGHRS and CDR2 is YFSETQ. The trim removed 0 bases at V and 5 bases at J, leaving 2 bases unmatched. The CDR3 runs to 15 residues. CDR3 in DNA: TGCGCCAGCAGCTTGGCAGGACAGGGGACCGGGGAGCTGTTTTTT. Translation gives CASSLAGQGTGELFF.

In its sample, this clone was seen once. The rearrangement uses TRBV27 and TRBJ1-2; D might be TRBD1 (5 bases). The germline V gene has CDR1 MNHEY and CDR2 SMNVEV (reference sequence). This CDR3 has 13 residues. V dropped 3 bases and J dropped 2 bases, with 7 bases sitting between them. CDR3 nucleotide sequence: TGTGCCAGCAGTTTCGGACAAAACTATGGCTACACCTTC. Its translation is CASSFGQNYGYTF.

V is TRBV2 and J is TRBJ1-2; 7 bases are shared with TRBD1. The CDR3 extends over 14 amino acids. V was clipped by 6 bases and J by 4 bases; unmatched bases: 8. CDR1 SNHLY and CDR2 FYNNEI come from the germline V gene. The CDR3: CASRNSGQTYGYTF. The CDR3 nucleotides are TGTGCCAGCAGGAATTCGGGACAGACCTATGGCTACACCTTC.